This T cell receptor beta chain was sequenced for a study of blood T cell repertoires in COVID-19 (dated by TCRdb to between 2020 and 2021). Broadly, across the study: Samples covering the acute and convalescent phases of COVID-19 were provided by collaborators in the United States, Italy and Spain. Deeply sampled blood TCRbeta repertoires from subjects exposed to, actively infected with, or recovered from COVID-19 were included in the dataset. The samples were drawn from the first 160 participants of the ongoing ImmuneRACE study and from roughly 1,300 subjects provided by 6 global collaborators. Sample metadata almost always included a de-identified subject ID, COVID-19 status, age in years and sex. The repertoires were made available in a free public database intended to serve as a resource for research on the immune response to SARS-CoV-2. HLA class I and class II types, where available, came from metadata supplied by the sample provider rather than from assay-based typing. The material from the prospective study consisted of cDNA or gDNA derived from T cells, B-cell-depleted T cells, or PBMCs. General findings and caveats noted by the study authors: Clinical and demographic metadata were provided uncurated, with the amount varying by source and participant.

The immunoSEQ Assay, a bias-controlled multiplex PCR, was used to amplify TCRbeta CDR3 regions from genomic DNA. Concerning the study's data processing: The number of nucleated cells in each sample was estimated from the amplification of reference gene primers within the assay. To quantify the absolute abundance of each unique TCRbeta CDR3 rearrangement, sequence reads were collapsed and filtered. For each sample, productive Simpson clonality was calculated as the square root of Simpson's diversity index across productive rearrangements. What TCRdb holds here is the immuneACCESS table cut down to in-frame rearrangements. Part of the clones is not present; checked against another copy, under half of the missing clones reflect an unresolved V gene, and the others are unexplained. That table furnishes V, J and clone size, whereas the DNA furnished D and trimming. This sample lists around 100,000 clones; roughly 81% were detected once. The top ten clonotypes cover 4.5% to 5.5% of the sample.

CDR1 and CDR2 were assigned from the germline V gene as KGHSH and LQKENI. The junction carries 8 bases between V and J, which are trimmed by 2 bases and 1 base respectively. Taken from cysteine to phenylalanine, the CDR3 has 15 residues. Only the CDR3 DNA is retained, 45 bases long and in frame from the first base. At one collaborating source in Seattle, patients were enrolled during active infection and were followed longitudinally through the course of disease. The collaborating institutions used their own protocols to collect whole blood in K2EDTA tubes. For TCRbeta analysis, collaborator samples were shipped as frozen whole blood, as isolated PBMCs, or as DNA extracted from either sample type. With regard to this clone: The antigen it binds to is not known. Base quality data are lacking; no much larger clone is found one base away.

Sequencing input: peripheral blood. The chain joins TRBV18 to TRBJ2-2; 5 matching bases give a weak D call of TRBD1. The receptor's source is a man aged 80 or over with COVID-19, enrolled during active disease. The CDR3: CASSPFQGNTGELFF. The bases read TGTGCCAGCTCACCATTTCAGGGGAACACCGGGGAGCTGTTTTTT.